The 32 T cell receptor beta chains below come from one sample, sequenced in a study of cytomegalovirus exposure and HLA in healthy donors. A multiplex PCR was run with 60 Vbeta primers and 13 Jbeta primers. The repertoire was sequenced with immunoSEQ multiplex PCR; TCRdb's copy has only in-frame clones and lacks some. The sample includes about 140,000 clones, roughly 78% seen only once; the top ten take 2.2%. The sequencing input was PBMCs. Every receptor here comes from a man aged 30-40 years in good health and CMV-seronegative.

The genes are TRBV15 and TRBJ1-1; 10 nucleotides match TRBD1. The CDR3 loop spans 17 amino acids. Trimming removed 0 bases from V and 1 base from J; junction bases left unmatched: 5. Per germline, CDR1 LNHNV and CDR2 YYDKDF (reference sequence). CDR3 DNA: TGTGCCACCAGCAGAGACGGGGGACAGGGGAAGAACACTGAAGCTTTCTTT. It translates to CATSRDGGQGKNTEAFF.

This chain uses TRBV15 with TRBJ2-3; 7 nucleotides align to TRBD1. Germline CDR1 and CDR2: LNHNV and YYDKDF (reference sequence). V gave up 0 bases and J gave up 5 bases; unmatched junction bases: 5. CDR3 length: 15 residues. CDR3 residues: CATSRDLRTGDTQYF. CDR3 nucleotides: TGTGCCACCAGCAGAGATTTGCGGACAGGAGATACGCAGTATTTT.

The chain uses TRBV30 and TRBJ1-5, with 7 bases aligning to TRBD1. Germline CDR1 GTSNPN, CDR2 SVGIG (reference sequence). CDR3 length equals 14 residues. The V segment lost 4 bases and the J segment 2 bases; nucleotides outside the gene matches: 5. The CDR3 loop reads CAWTQGVGNQPQHF. The CDR3 DNA reads TGTGCCTGGACCCAGGGGGTTGGCAATCAGCCCCAGCATTTT.

The chain has TRBV6-1 and TRBJ2-7, with TRBD1 as a possible D gene (6 bases). The CDR3 totals 13 residues. Germline CDR1 and CDR2: MNHNS and SASEGT. The CDR3 sequence: CNPQDSGDYEQYF. As DNA, the CDR3 is TGTAACCCACAGGACAGTGGGGACTACGAGCAGTACTTC.

The chain couples TRBV10-1 to TRBJ2-2; 12 nucleotides agree with TRBD1. Per germline, CDR1 WNHNN and CDR2 SYGVQD (reference sequence). V lost 8 bases, J lost 5 bases, and 9 bases stayed unmatched. This CDR3 comprises 16 residues. The CDR3 reads CASSEGTGGWTGELFF. CDR3 coding DNA: TGCGCCAGCTCCGAAGGGACAGGGGGCTGGACCGGGGAGCTGTTTTTT.

The chain employs TRBV2 and TRBJ1-1, with a weak D call TRBD1 (5 bases). Between the trimmed V and J ends, which lost 10 bases and 3 bases, there was a span of 9 bases. Germline CDR1 is SNHLY and CDR2 is FYNNEI. CDR3 size: 11 residues. The CDR3 DNA sequence: TGTGCCAACGACAGAGACACTGAAGCTTTCTTT. Translated, it gives CANDRDTEAFF.

This sequence joins TRBV4-2 and TRBJ2-7; D remains ambiguous. Trimming removed 0 bases from V and 6 bases from J, with 15 bases in between. CDR3 length equals 15 residues. The germline V gene has CDR1 LGHNA and CDR2 YNFKEQ. In DNA, the CDR3 is TGTGCCAGCAGCCAAGAGTATAGTCTCGCCGGCGAGCAGTACTTC. It specifies CASSQEYSLAGEQYF.

This chain's CDR3 is CASSLPPGTGIFSYEQYF. DNA for the CDR3: TGCGCCAGCAGCCTACCCCCCGGGACAGGTATTTTCTCCTACGAGCAGTACTTC. The chain recombines TRBV5-1 with TRBJ2-7, with 8 nucleotides matching TRBD1. V lost 4 bases to trimming and J lost 0 bases; unmatched junction nucleotides: 15. The CDR3 loop spans 18 amino acids. Looked up from germline, CDR1 is SGHRS and CDR2 is YFSETQ. Looking up the rest from reference TRBV5-1 and TRBJ2-7 gives the full variable domain: KAGVTQTPRYLIKTRGQQVTLSCSPISGHRSVSWYQQTPGQGLQFLFEYFSETQRNKGNFPGRFSGRQFSNSRSEMNVSTLELGDSALYLCASSLPPGTGIFSYEQYFGPGTRLTVT.

The chain carries TRBV5-6 and TRBJ2-1; 7 bases fit TRBD1. With 1 base clipped from V and 9 bases from J, the junction kept 13 bases outside the gene matches. CDR1 is SGHDT, CDR2 YYEEEE, per germline. The CDR3 extends over 16 amino acids. The CDR3 is CASSLSADRWGSEQFF. As DNA, the CDR3 is TGTGCCAGCAGCTTGTCCGCGGACAGGTGGGGAAGTGAGCAGTTCTTC.

V usage is TRBV27 and J usage is TRBJ2-7; D perhaps matches TRBD2 (6 bases). Germline CDR1 reads MNHEY; CDR2 reads SMNVEV (reference sequence). The V gene lost 4 bases and the J gene lost 5 bases, with 18 bases spanning the gap. The CDR3 has 15 amino acids. The CDR3 nucleotides read TGTGCCAGCAGTTCCGACGGGAGACGAGTAAACGAGCAGTACTTC. Translated, it gives CASSSDGRRVNEQYF.

This clone occurred once. The V call is TRBV6-6, the J call TRBJ2-1, with a tentative D call TRBD2 (7 bases). V shed 1 base and J shed 7 bases, with 17 bases lying between them. The CDR3 is 16 residues long. CDR1 is MNHNY and CDR2 is SVGAGI in the germline V gene (reference sequence). CDR3 amino acids: CASSYLGGREYNEQFF. The CDR3 nucleotides are TGTGCCAGCAGTTACTTGGGGGGGCGCGAGTATAATGAGCAGTTCTTC.

The rearrangement joins TRBV9 to TRBJ1-5; TRBD1 is a possible D gene (5 bases). Trimming stripped 4 bases from V and 3 bases from J, with 8 bases between. The CDR3 loop spans 13 amino acids. Germline V gene data show CDR1 as SGDLS and CDR2 as YYNGEE. The CDR3 DNA reads TGTGCCAGCAGCCCGGGGGTCAATCAGCCCCAGCATTTT. Encoded protein: CASSPGVNQPQHF. The full variable domain, in which reference TRBV9 and TRBJ1-5 provide the parts outside the CDR3, is DSGVTQTPKHLITATGQRVTLRCSPRSGDLSVYWYQQSLDQGLQFLIQYYNGEERAKGNILERFSAQQFPDLHSELNLSSLELGDSALYFCASSPGVNQPQHFGDGTRLSIL.

Only a few counts were recorded for this clone. As DNA, the CDR3 is TGTGCCAGCAGCCAAGAAGGAGGGTTTGGCACTGAAGCTTTCTTT. Residues: CASSQEGGFGTEAFF. This chain joins TRBV4-2 and TRBJ1-1; unclear D gene. Germline CDR1 and CDR2: LGHNA and YNFKEQ. The CDR3 runs to 15 residues. Trimming left V 0 bases short and J 4 bases short, with 12 bases between.

The chain uses TRBV2 and TRBJ2-1; 11 bases agree with TRBD2. CDR1 and CDR2 (germline): SNHLY, FYNNEI. Unmatched junction bases numbered 4, after V lost 6 bases and J lost 3 bases. This CDR3 contains 15 residues. The CDR3 DNA sequence: TGTGCCAGCAGCTTCGGGACTAGCGGCTACAATGAGCAGTTCTTC. Residues: CASSFGTSGYNEQFF.

This chain joins TRBV4-1 and TRBJ1-1, with a tentative D call TRBD1 (5 bases). The CDR3 runs 17 residues. Germline V gives CDR1 MGHRA, CDR2 YSYEKL. Deletions cut 4 bases from V and 1 base from J, with 19 bases between. CDR3 bases: TGCGCCAGCAGCCCGGAATGGGGGAGGGCTGGGAACACTGAAGCTTTCTTT. The encoded protein is CASSPEWGRAGNTEAFF.

V usage is TRBV7-9 and J usage is TRBJ1-2; possibly TRBD1 for D (6 bases). CDR3 length: 13 residues. The V end was cut by 4 bases, the J end by 0 bases, with 6 bases between. CDR1 is SEHNR and CDR2 is FQNEAQ in the germline V gene (reference sequence). The CDR3, as DNA: TGTGCCAGCAGCTGGACAGCTAACTATGGCTACACCTTC. It specifies CASSWTANYGYTF.

The CDR3 nucleotides are TGCGCCAGCAGTCGACTAGCAGGTAGCCACGAGCAGTACTTC. Protein: CASSRLAGSHEQYF. The chain recombines TRBV10-1 with TRBJ2-7; 7 bases are shared with TRBD2. The germline gives CDR1 WNHNN, CDR2 SYGVQD (reference sequence). The length of the CDR3 is 14 residues. V shed 5 bases, J shed 5 bases, and the junction held 9 bases outside the gene matches.

The chain carries TRBV27 and TRBJ1-1; TRBD1 agrees at 7 bases. The germline CDR1 and CDR2 sequences are MNHEY and SMNVEV (reference sequence). The CDR3 has 13 residues. Trimming cost V 0 bases and J 9 bases; bases outside gene matches: 4. The CDR3 sequence: CASSLSRGDKAFF. In DNA, the CDR3 is TGTGCCAGCAGTTTATCCAGGGGGGATAAAGCTTTCTTT.

V gene TRBV2 combines with J gene TRBJ2-3; perhaps TRBD2 as D (5 bases). Germline CDR1 is SNHLY and CDR2 is FYNNEI. The CDR3 spans 14 residues. Trimming removed 7 bases from V and 0 bases from J, with 11 bases in between. This CDR3 reads CASTERVSTDTQYF. DNA for the CDR3: TGTGCCAGCACTGAGAGGGTTAGCACAGATACGCAGTATTTT. The entire variable domain, with the rest obtained from reference TRBV2 and TRBJ2-3, is as follows: EPEVTQTPSHQVTQMGQEVILRCVPISNHLYFYWYRQILGQKVEFLVSFYNNEISEKSEIFDDQFSVERPDGSNFTLKIRSTKLEDSAMYFCASTERVSTDTQYFGPGTRLTVL.

The genes are TRBV5-1 and TRBJ2-7; 7 positions match TRBD1. V lost 0 bases to trimming and J lost 3 bases; unmatched junction nucleotides: 3. The CDR3 spans 14 residues. The germline CDR1 and CDR2 sequences are SGHRS and YFSETQ. The CDR3 DNA reads TGCGCCAGCAGCTTGGCCTCAGGGGGCTACGAGCAGTACTTC. Its translation is CASSLASGGYEQYF.

This clone occurred a few times. The chain recombines TRBV6-5 with TRBJ1-2; the D is unclear. Germline loops: CDR1 MNHEY, CDR2 SVGAGI. Trimming pared 6 bases from V and 4 bases from J, leaving 9 bases between. The CDR3 is 12 amino acids. As DNA, the CDR3 is TGTGCCAGCAGGGGAGGATTCTATGGCTACACCTTC. Translating it yields CASRGGFYGYTF.

The chain links TRBV6-1 to TRBJ1-1; a weak D match, TRBD1 (6 bases). Germline V lookup: CDR1 MNHNS, CDR2 SASEGT. Deletions cut 8 bases from V and 1 base from J, with 14 bases between. The CDR3 is 14 residues long. The CDR3 sequence is CASQLWTANTEAFF. DNA for the CDR3: TGTGCCAGCCAACTATGGACAGCGAACACTGAAGCTTTCTTT.

This clone was picked up a small number of times. The sample holds other DNA sequences that translate to the same CDR3. This sequence joins TRBV5-1 and TRBJ2-1; D is possibly TRBD1 (6 bases). Trimming removed 0 bases from V and 3 bases from J, with 7 bases in between. There are 14 residues in the CDR3. Germline values: CDR1 SGHRS, CDR2 YFSETQ. Here the CDR3 reads CASSLGQVYNEQFF. The CDR3 nucleotides read TGCGCCAGCAGCTTGGGACAGGTCTACAATGAGCAGTTCTTC.

Comments on this clone: The germline gene is not matched at one end of the junction; a read error may be the cause. The CDR3 region has the DNA TGTGCCAGCAATTTAATCACGGGGTCGGGCAATCAGCCCCAGCATTTT. The encoded protein is CASNLITGSGNQPQHF. The genes are TRBV28 and TRBJ1-5; D remains ambiguous. This CDR3 has 16 residues. CDR1 MDHEN and CDR2 SYDVKM come from the germline V gene.

V gene TRBV6-4 combines with J gene TRBJ1-4; 11 bases fit TRBD1. This CDR3 comprises 16 residues. V lost 2 bases and J lost 6; bases outside the gene matches: 5. Germline V gene data show CDR1 as MRHNA and CDR2 as SNTAGT. CDR3 in DNA: TGTGCCAGCAGTGACACTGGGGGACAGGGGGATGAAAAACTGTTTTTT. The encoded protein is CASSDTGGQGDEKLFF.

The rearrangement joins TRBV28 to TRBJ1-5; TRBD1 aligns across 7 bases. The CDR3 has 19 residues. The germline V gene has CDR1 MDHEN and CDR2 SYDVKM. The V and J ends lost 3 bases and 7 bases, in that order; junction bases with no gene match: 21. The CDR3 protein is CASSFRTAYSGTASQPQHF. The CDR3 region has the DNA TGTGCCAGCAGTTTCCGAACCGCCTATTCCGGGACAGCATCGCAGCCCCAGCATTTT.

A few counts support this clone. V is TRBV2 and J is TRBJ1-2, with TRBD1 as a possible D gene (5 bases). Germline V gene lookup returns CDR1 SNHLY and CDR2 FYNNEI. The germline V and J ends were trimmed by 6 bases and 6 bases, with 26 bases remaining between them. CDR3 size: 17 residues. The CDR3 loop is CASRAPGYRTGRDGYTF. The CDR3 DNA sequence: TGTGCCAGCAGGGCCCCAGGGTACCGAACAGGTCGGGATGGCTACACCTTC.

This CDR3 reads CASSHSNQPQHF. Here the CDR3 DNA reads TGTGCCAGCAGTCATAGCAATCAGCCCCAGCATTTT. V gene TRBV6-1 combines with J gene TRBJ1-5; D gene uncertain. This CDR3 contains 12 residues. V lost 5 bases and J lost 0, with 2 bases in between. In germline, CDR1 is MNHNS, CDR2 SASEGT.

The chain carries TRBV6-6 and TRBJ1-1; possible D gene TRBD1, 6 bases. The length of the CDR3 is 11 residues. Germline lookup yields CDR1 MNHNY and CDR2 SVGAGI (reference sequence). V lost 5 bases to trimming and J lost 12 bases, with 13 bases between them. CDR3 in amino acids: CASSIQGRTFF. In DNA, the CDR3 is TGTGCCAGCAGTATACAGGGTAGAACTTTCTTT.

The chain couples TRBV7-8 to TRBJ1-4; D is perhaps TRBD1 (5 bases). Trimming took 7 bases from V and 7 from J, leaving 28 bases between them. CDR3 length: 18 amino acids. Looked up from germline, CDR1 is SGHVS and CDR2 is FQNEAQ. The CDR3 spells CASTHPTGVLRLREKLFF. The CDR3 DNA follows: TGTGCCAGCACCCACCCCACAGGAGTCCTCCGTCTCCGTGAAAAACTGTTTTTT.

A note on this clone: This same CDR3 is encoded by further DNA sequences in the sample. The chain carries TRBV6-5 and TRBJ1-1, with D possibly being TRBD1 (5 bases). The ends were cut back, 2 bases at V and 1 base at J, with 8 bases in the middle. Germline CDR1 and CDR2: MNHEY and SVGAGI. This CDR3 region has 14 residues. The CDR3 loop reads CASSYRGGNTEAFF. CDR3 coding DNA: TGTGCCAGCAGTTACCGCGGGGGGAACACTGAAGCTTTCTTT.

The chain joins TRBV28 to TRBJ1-5, with 7 bases lining up with TRBD1. Trimming took 6 bases from V and 4 from J; bases not matched to a gene: 12. The germline gives CDR1 MDHEN, CDR2 SYDVKM. There are 16 residues in the CDR3. The DNA for the CDR3 is TGTGCCAGCAGCTTACCCATGTCAGGGGGAAATCAGCCCCAGCATTTT. It encodes CASSLPMSGGNQPQHF.